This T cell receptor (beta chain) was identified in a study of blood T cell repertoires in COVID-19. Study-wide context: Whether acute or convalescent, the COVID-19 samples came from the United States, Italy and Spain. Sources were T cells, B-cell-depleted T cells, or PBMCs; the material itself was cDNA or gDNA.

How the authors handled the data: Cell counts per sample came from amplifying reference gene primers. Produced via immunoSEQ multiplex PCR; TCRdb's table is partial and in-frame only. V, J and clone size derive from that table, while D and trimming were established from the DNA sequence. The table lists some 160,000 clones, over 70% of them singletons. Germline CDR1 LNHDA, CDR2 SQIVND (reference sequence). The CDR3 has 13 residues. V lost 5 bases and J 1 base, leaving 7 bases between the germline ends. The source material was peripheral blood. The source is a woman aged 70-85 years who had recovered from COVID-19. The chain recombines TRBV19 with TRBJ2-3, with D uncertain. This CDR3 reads CASSPPGTDTQYF. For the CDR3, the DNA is TGTGCCAGTAGTCCCCCTGGCACAGATACGCAGTATTTT.